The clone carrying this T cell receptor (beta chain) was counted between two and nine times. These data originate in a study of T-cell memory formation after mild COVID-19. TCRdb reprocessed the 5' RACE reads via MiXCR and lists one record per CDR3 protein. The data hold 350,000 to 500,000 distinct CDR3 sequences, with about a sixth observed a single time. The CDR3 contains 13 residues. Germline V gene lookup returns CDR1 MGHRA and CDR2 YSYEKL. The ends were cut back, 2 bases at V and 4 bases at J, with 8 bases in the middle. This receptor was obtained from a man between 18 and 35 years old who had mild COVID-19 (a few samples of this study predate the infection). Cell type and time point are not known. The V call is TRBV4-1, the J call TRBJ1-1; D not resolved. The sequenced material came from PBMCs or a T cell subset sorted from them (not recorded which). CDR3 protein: CASSQSPGTEAFF. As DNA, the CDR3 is TGCGCCAGCAGCCAAAGTCCGGGCACTGAAGCTTTCTTT.